The 26 T cell receptor beta chains presented below share a single source sample, sequenced in a study of cytomegalovirus exposure and HLA in healthy donors. Sequencing was performed with immunoSEQ multiplex PCR; in TCRdb, only in-frame clones are kept and a portion is missing. The sample yields more than 250,000 clones, about 90% seen once. Source material: PBMCs. The origin of the receptors is a woman younger than 45 in good health and CMV-seropositive.

This chain joins TRBV7-2 and TRBJ2-5, with 10 bases fitting TRBD2. The CDR3 covers 15 residues. Germline CDR1 reads SGHTA; CDR2 reads FQGNSA. The V gene end was trimmed by 5 bases and the J gene end by 4 bases; junction bases not matched to a gene: 7. This chain's CDR3 is CASSLASGRVETQYF. The CDR3 DNA follows: TGTGCCAGCAGCCTGGCGAGCGGGAGGGTAGAGACCCAGTACTTC. Full variable domain (outside the CDR3, taken from reference TRBV7-2 and TRBJ2-5): GAGVSQSPSNKVTEKGKDVELRCDPISGHTALYWYRQSLGQGLEFLIYFQGNSAPDKSGLPSDRFSAERTGGSVSTLTIQRTQQEDSAVYLCASSLASGRVETQYFGPGTRLLVL.

The chain joins TRBV27 to TRBJ1-1; the match to TRBD1 covers 9 bases. V was pared by 2 bases and J by 5 bases, with 3 bases of the junction left unmatched. Per the germline V gene, CDR1 is MNHEY and CDR2 is SMNVEV (reference sequence). CDR3 length: 14 amino acids. The CDR3 coding sequence is TGTGCCAGCAGTTTAGAGGGACAGGGAACTGAAGCTTTCTTT. Its translation: CASSLEGQGTEAFF.

The rearrangement joins TRBV19 to TRBJ1-5, with 8 positions matching TRBD1. The CDR3 runs 15 residues. Looked up from germline, CDR1 is LNHDA and CDR2 is SQIVND (reference sequence). V dropped 8 bases and J dropped 2; count of bases not matched to a gene: 8. The CDR3: CASGWTGQGNQPQHF. The CDR3 DNA is TGTGCCAGTGGTTGGACAGGGCAGGGCAATCAGCCCCAGCATTTT.

A few counts support this clone. The chain links TRBV29-1 to TRBJ1-2; weak D call: TRBD1 (6 bases). Germline V gives CDR1 SQVTM, CDR2 ANQGSEA. The CDR3 sequence is 13 residues long. Between the trimmed V and J ends, which lost 7 bases and 5 bases, there was a span of 17 bases. CDR3 DNA sequence: TGCAGCGCCGTTGGGCGGACAGAATATGGCTACACCTTC. It yields the protein CSAVGRTEYGYTF.

The V gene is TRBV2, the J gene TRBJ2-5; 7 positions match TRBD2. CDR3 length equals 14 residues. V lost 2 bases, J lost 3 bases, and 3 bases stayed unmatched. Germline lookup yields CDR1 SNHLY and CDR2 FYNNEI. CDR3 sequence (DNA): TGTGCCAGCAGTGAACTTGGGGGGGAAGAGACCCAGTACTTC. This gives the protein CASSELGGEETQYF.

This clone was recorded only once. For the CDR3, the DNA is TGCGCCAGCAGCTTGGAAGCAGGGAGGGGGTACGAGCAGTACTTC. Its protein product is CASSLEAGRGYEQYF. The V call is TRBV5-1, the J call TRBJ2-7; weak D call: TRBD2 (7 bases). In germline, CDR1 is SGHRS, CDR2 YFSETQ. The CDR3 extends over 15 amino acids. Trimming removed 0 bases from V and 4 bases from J, with 14 bases in between.

This rearrangement joins TRBV6-5 to TRBJ1-1; tentative D call: TRBD1 (6 bases). Germline lookup yields CDR1 MNHEY and CDR2 SVGAGI. The V end was cut by 2 bases, the J end by 0 bases, with 13 bases between. The CDR3 extends over 16 amino acids. Here the CDR3 reads CASSYDRGTLNTEAFF. The CDR3 DNA sequence: TGTGCCAGCAGTTACGATAGAGGGACATTGAACACTGAAGCTTTCTTT.

The chain is built from TRBV5-1 and TRBJ1-4; D unresolved. Germline V gene lookup returns CDR1 SGHRS and CDR2 YFSETQ. V was shortened by 2 bases and J by 6 bases, with 11 bases between the two germline ends. The CDR3 runs to 14 residues. The CDR3 here is CASSLIGRDEKLFF. CDR3 nucleotides: TGCGCCAGCAGCTTAATAGGACGGGATGAAAAACTGTTTTTT. The entire variable domain, with the rest obtained from reference TRBV5-1 and TRBJ1-4, is as follows: KAGVTQTPRYLIKTRGQQVTLSCSPISGHRSVSWYQQTPGQGLQFLFEYFSETQRNKGNFPGRFSGRQFSNSRSEMNVSTLELGDSALYLCASSLIGRDEKLFFGSGTQLSVL.

Only one count was recorded for this clone. The chain links TRBV7-6 to TRBJ1-6, with 9 bases matching TRBD1. Germline V gives CDR1 SGHVS, CDR2 FNYEAQ. V lost 1 base and J lost 7; bases outside the gene matches: 5. The CDR3 has 16 residues. CDR3 sequence (DNA): TGTGCCAGCAGCTTAGTTACCGGGACAGGGAATTCACCCCTCCACTTT. It translates to CASSLVTGTGNSPLHF.

This chain connects TRBV29-1 to TRBJ2-5; D may be TRBD1 or TRBD2 (5 bases each). This CDR3 region has 13 residues. Germline V gene lookup returns CDR1 SQVTM and CDR2 ANQGSEA. The V gene lost 6 bases and the J gene lost 3 bases, with 14 bases spanning the gap. DNA of the CDR3: TGCAGCGTGCGCAGGGACGGGAAAGAGACCCAGTACTTC. This sequence encodes CSVRRDGKETQYF. The variable domain in full, completed from reference TRBV29-1 and TRBJ2-5, reads SAVISQKPSRDICQRGTSLTIQCQVDSQVTMMFWYRQQPGQSLTLIATANQGSEATYESGFVIDKFPISRPNLTFSTLTVSNMSPEDSSIYLCSVRRDGKETQYFGPGTRLLVL.

This clone has just a few counts. The rearrangement links TRBV19 to TRBJ2-7; 8 bases line up with TRBD1. This CDR3 spans 16 amino acids. The V segment lost 10 bases and the J segment 3 bases; nucleotides outside the gene matches: 17. Germline CDR1 is LNHDA and CDR2 is SQIVND (reference sequence). In DNA form, the CDR3 reads TGTGCCATCAAGGGTCCGGGAACAGGGGGGAACTACGAGCAGTACTTC. Translated, it gives CAIKGPGTGGNYEQYF.

This clone was recorded a few times. The chain has TRBV2 and TRBJ1-5; D is unresolved. Germline V lookup: CDR1 SNHLY, CDR2 FYNNEI. With 8 bases removed from V and 3 bases from J, the gap between germline ends came to 8 bases. The CDR3 runs 12 residues. CDR3 sequence (DNA): TGTGCCAGCGGGGTGGACAATCAGCCCCAGCATTTT. This translates into CASGVDNQPQHF.

V usage is TRBV30 and J usage is TRBJ2-4; D unresolved. The germline gives CDR1 GTSNPN, CDR2 SVGIG (reference sequence). CDR3 length equals 16 residues. Deletions cut 3 bases from V and 1 base from J, with 16 bases between. The CDR3 is CAWSPVYELAKNIQYF. The CDR3 DNA follows: TGTGCCTGGAGCCCAGTATACGAACTCGCCAAAAACATTCAGTACTTC.

The chain uses TRBV2 and TRBJ2-5, with 7 bases aligning to TRBD2. Unmatched junction bases numbered 9, after V lost 5 bases and J lost 6 bases. The CDR3 has 14 residues. The germline V gene encodes CDR1 SNHLY and CDR2 FYNNEI. The DNA of the CDR3 is TGTGCCAGCAGTCGACTGGCGGGGGAACAGACCCAGTACTTC. Translation gives CASSRLAGEQTQYF.

J is TRBJ2-2 and V is TRBV19; 8 bases line up with TRBD2. This CDR3 contains 15 residues. J was trimmed by 5 bases and V by 6 bases; bases with no gene match: 8. Germline lookup yields CDR1 LNHDA and CDR2 SQIVND (reference sequence). CDR3 amino acids: CASSAREVGTGELFF. The DNA for the CDR3 is TGTGCCAGTAGCGCGCGGGAGGTCGGGACCGGGGAGCTGTTTTTT.

The chain uses TRBV5-6 and TRBJ1-4, with TRBD1 matching 8 bases. The germline gives CDR1 SGHDT, CDR2 YYEEEE. V was clipped by 0 bases and J by 7 bases; unmatched bases: 5. The CDR3 consists of 15 residues. The DNA of the CDR3 is TGTGCCAGCAGCTTGGTGGACAGGGTTAGTGAAAAACTGTTTTTT. Translating it yields CASSLVDRVSEKLFF.

The chain combines TRBV2 with TRBJ1-3; the D gene is possibly TRBD1 (5 bases). Germline lookup yields CDR1 SNHLY and CDR2 FYNNEI. V lost 4 bases, J lost 0 bases, and 10 bases lay in between. The CDR3 contains 15 residues. The CDR3 DNA sequence: TGTGCCAGCAGTGGGGGACCGCACTCTGGAAACACCATATATTTT. Translation: CASSGGPHSGNTIYF.

This clone has a single count. The genes are TRBV30 and TRBJ2-7; weak D call: TRBD1 (5 bases). This CDR3 region has 12 residues. Germline V lookup: CDR1 GTSNPN, CDR2 SVGIG (reference sequence). The V gene lost 5 bases and the J gene lost 4 bases, with 12 bases spanning the gap. CDR3 coding DNA: TGTGCCTGGGCAGGGTCCCTATACGAGCAGTACTTC. It yields the protein CAWAGSLYEQYF.

The V gene is TRBV27, the J gene TRBJ2-1; 9 nucleotides align to TRBD1. CDR1 and CDR2 from the germline V gene are MNHEY and SMNVEV (reference sequence). This CDR3 contains 15 residues. With 5 bases clipped from V and 5 bases from J, the junction kept 7 bases outside the gene matches. CDR3 residues: CASSIRDRDNNEQFF. CDR3 DNA: TGTGCCAGCAGTATCCGGGACAGGGATAACAATGAGCAGTTCTTC.

This clone was seen only once. The chain links TRBV6-6 to TRBJ2-7; tentatively, D is TRBD1 (6 bases). The V gene lost 4 bases and the J gene lost 6 bases, with 19 bases spanning the gap. The CDR3 covers 15 residues. The germline V gene has CDR1 MNHNY and CDR2 SVGAGI (reference sequence). The CDR3 region is CASSFQGTRPLEQYF. CDR3 DNA sequence: TGTGCCAGCAGTTTTCAGGGGACGAGACCGCTCGAGCAGTACTTC.

V usage is TRBV9 and J usage is TRBJ2-3; TRBD2 matches 12 bases. The CDR3 is 18 amino acids. Per germline, CDR1 SGDLS and CDR2 YYNGEE. The trim removed 4 bases at V and 1 base at J, leaving 10 bases unmatched. CDR3 DNA sequence: TGTGCCAGCAGCCCTCAGGGACTAGCGGGTTTTCGCACAGATACGCAGTATTTT. It is translated as CASSPQGLAGFRTDTQYF.

This chain links TRBV25-1 with TRBJ1-2; maybe TRBD1 (6 bases). V gave up 1 base and J gave up 8 bases, with 11 bases separating them. CDR1 and CDR2 (germline): MGHDK, SYGVNS. The CDR3 is made up of 13 amino acids. For the CDR3, the DNA is TGTGCCAGCAGTGAATCGGGGGGGCGAGGCTACACCTTC. Protein product: CASSESGGRGYTF.

The chain combines TRBV5-1 with TRBJ2-5; TRBD2 matches 11 bases. Looked up from germline, CDR1 is SGHRS and CDR2 is YFSETQ. V shed 4 bases, J shed 2 bases, and the junction held 10 bases outside the gene matches. CDR3 length equals 17 residues. In DNA, the CDR3 is TGCGCCAGCAGCCCGACCGGGACTAGCGGCACGCAAGAGACCCAGTACTTC. It is translated as CASSPTGTSGTQETQYF.

This clone has only one observation. This chain connects TRBV5-6 to TRBJ1-1, with a tentative D call TRBD1 (5 bases). Trimming left V 0 bases short and J 10 bases short, with 13 bases between. Germline V lookup: CDR1 SGHDT, CDR2 YYEEEE. This CDR3 region has 13 residues. The CDR3 protein is CASSLVAGRGAFF. The CDR3 DNA sequence: TGTGCCAGCAGCTTGGTAGCAGGGAGGGGAGCTTTCTTT.

This chain links TRBV7-9 with TRBJ2-1, with a possible D match to TRBD1 (5 bases). This CDR3 is built from 12 residues. CDR1 is SEHNR and CDR2 is FQNEAQ in the germline V gene (reference sequence). The ends were cut back, 4 bases at V and 5 bases at J, with 6 bases in the middle. The CDR3 reads CASSSGNNEQFF. The DNA for the CDR3 is TGTGCCAGCAGCTCAGGGAACAATGAGCAGTTCTTC.

The chain combines TRBV9 with TRBJ2-3; the match to TRBD2 covers 7 bases. CDR3 length equals 14 residues. The germline CDR1 and CDR2 sequences are SGDLS and YYNGEE. With 6 bases clipped from V and 2 bases from J, the junction kept 6 bases outside the gene matches. The CDR3 DNA follows: TGTGCCAGCACCCAGGGACTAAACACAGATACGCAGTATTTT. It encodes CASTQGLNTDTQYF.